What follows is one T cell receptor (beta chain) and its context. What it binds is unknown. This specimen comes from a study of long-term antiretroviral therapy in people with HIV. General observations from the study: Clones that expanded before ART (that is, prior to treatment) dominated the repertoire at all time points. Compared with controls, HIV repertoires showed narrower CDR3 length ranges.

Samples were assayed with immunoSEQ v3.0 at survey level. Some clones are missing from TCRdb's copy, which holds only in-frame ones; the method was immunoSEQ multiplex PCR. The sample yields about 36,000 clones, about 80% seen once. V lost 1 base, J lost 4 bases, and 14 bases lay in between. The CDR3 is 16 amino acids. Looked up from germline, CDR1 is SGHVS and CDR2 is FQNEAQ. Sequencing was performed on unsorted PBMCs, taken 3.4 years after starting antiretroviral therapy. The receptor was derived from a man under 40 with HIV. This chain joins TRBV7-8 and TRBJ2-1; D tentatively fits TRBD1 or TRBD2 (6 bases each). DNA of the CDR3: TGTGCCAGCAGCTTAGGGGGGGCCTCAAAATACAATGAGCAGTTCTTC. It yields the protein CASSLGGASKYNEQFF. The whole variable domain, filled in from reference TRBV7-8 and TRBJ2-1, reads GAGVSQSPRYKVAKRGQDVALRCDPISGHVSLFWYQQALGQGPEFLTYFQNEAQLDKSGLPSDRFFAERPEGSVSTLKIQRTQQEDSAVYLCASSLGGASKYNEQFFGPGTRLTVL.